This T cell receptor (beta chain) was sequenced for a study of regulatory T cells in long-lasting Graves disease. The CDR3 consists of 13 residues. Germline CDR1 and CDR2: LGHDT and YNNKEL (reference sequence). Indicated time point: newly diagnosed GD, antithyroid drugs for less than 3 months. TCR sequences were obtained from RNA taken from PBMCs. Relying on iRepertoire HTBI primers and Arm-PCR of CDR3 regions, the team built TCR beta libraries. TCRdb re-analysed the multiplex PCR reads in MiXCR, keeping a single row per CDR3 protein. The repertoire holds 540,000 or so distinct CDR3 sequences, approximately 12% seen once, with about 10% in the top ten. In addition, the sample was reused for a study of T cells in Graves' hyperthyroidism and ophthalmopathy.

Source: peripheral blood mononuclear cells (PBMCs), taken at new diagnosis, from a patient treated with antithyroid drugs. The chain employs TRBV3-1 and TRBJ2-5; D is possibly TRBD1 (5 bases). The J call could be wrong; TRBJ2-7 is a better fit for the DNA end. The sequence was obtained from a man aged 25-40 years with Graves disease. The CDR3 protein is CASSQVGVHEQYF. The CDR3 DNA sequence: TGTGCCAGCAGCCAGGTAGGGGTCCACGAGCAGTACTTC.